The next 27 T cell receptor beta chains were all read from a single sample in a study of OX40 agonist ivuxolimab in advanced cancers. Assay: immunoSEQ multiplex PCR; the TCRdb copy retains only in-frame clones and omits some. The sample has tens of thousands of clones; 80% to 95% are singletons. The sample consisted of CD4+ or CD8+ T cells sorted from blood, taken in a trial of the OX40 agonist ivuxolimab. The receptor set was obtained from an adult with an advanced solid tumor such as melanoma, head and neck, liver or kidney cancer.

V usage is TRBV4-1 and J usage is TRBJ2-2; D is uncertain. The CDR3 is 14 residues long. V was cut by 2 bases and J by 1 base, with 5 bases left in between. Looked up from germline, CDR1 is MGHRA and CDR2 is YSYEKL. The CDR3: CASSQRENTGELFF. CDR3 nucleotides: TGCGCCAGCAGCCAAAGGGAGAACACCGGGGAGCTGTTTTTT.

J is TRBJ2-3 and V is TRBV29-1, with 10 bases lining up with TRBD1. V shed 5 bases and J 2 bases; nucleotides not matched to a gene: 7. This CDR3 has 15 residues. The germline V gene encodes CDR1 SQVTM and CDR2 ANQGSEA. CDR3 region: CSVIGQGGITDTQYF. The CDR3 DNA reads TGCAGCGTTATTGGACAGGGGGGCATCACAGATACGCAGTATTTT.

J is TRBJ2-5 and V is TRBV10-2, with a weak D call TRBD2 (5 bases). CDR1 and CDR2 from the germline V gene are WSHSY and SAAADI. V lost 6 bases and J lost 2, with 13 bases in between. The CDR3 length is 14 residues. CDR3 coding DNA: TGCGCCAGCAGCCCCCCGTGGACTCAAGAGACCCAGTACTTC. This encodes CASSPPWTQETQYF.

This clone has just a few counts. In DNA, the CDR3 is TGTGCCAGCAGCTCCAGCAGGGGGTTATCCTACAATGAGCAGTTCTTC. It encodes CASSSSRGLSYNEQFF. This chain links TRBV7-9 with TRBJ2-1; 7 bases are shared with TRBD1. This CDR3 is 16 amino acids long. Germline V lookup: CDR1 SEHNR, CDR2 FQNEAQ (reference sequence). The J segment lost 1 base and the V segment lost 4 bases, leaving 7 bases of the junction unmatched.

The chain carries TRBV6-5 and TRBJ1-5, with 7 bases identical to TRBD1. CDR3 size: 15 residues. J gave up 7 bases and V 5 bases, and 11 bases lay outside the gene matches. Germline loops: CDR1 MNHEY, CDR2 SVGAGI. The CDR3 DNA sequence: TGTGCCAGCAGTAGTACAGGGGCGAAGGAGCAGCCCCAGCATTTT. Residues: CASSSTGAKEQPQHF.

V gene TRBV11-2 combines with J gene TRBJ2-1; D call uncertain. Trimming pared 4 bases from V and 6 bases from J, leaving 7 bases between. This CDR3 region has 12 residues. Germline lookup yields CDR1 SGHAT and CDR2 FQNNGV. The CDR3 spells CASSSTFNEQFF. CDR3 DNA sequence: TGTGCCAGCAGCTCCACGTTCAATGAGCAGTTCTTC.

V gene TRBV4-2 combines with J gene TRBJ1-1, with a possible D match to TRBD1 (6 bases). The CDR3 spans 14 residues. Looked up from germline, CDR1 is LGHNA and CDR2 is YNFKEQ. V lost 4 bases to trimming and J lost 5 bases, with 14 bases between them. CDR3 amino acids: CASSRKKGGTEAFF. DNA of the CDR3: TGTGCCAGCAGCCGGAAAAAGGGGGGGACTGAAGCTTTCTTT.

V and J are TRBV7-2 and TRBJ2-1; D perhaps matches TRBD1 (5 bases). The CDR3 has 14 amino acids. Trimming left V 3 bases short and J 7 bases short, with 13 bases between. Germline lookup yields CDR1 SGHTA and CDR2 FQGNSA. CDR3 bases: TGTGCCAGCAGCTTTGGGCAGGGTACGAATGAGCAGTTCTTC. This translates into CASSFGQGTNEQFF.

The CDR3: CASSPRTSNNEQFF. The CDR3 region has the DNA TGTGCCAGCAGCCCCAGGACTAGCAACAATGAGCAGTTCTTC. The gene calls are TRBV11-3 and TRBJ2-1; 8 nucleotides match TRBD2. V lost 5 bases and J lost 5; bases outside the gene matches: 5. CDR1 and CDR2 from the germline V gene are SGHNT and YENEEA. The CDR3 covers 14 residues.

The V and J genes are TRBV6-6 and TRBJ1-2; D unclear. Germline lookup yields CDR1 MNHNY and CDR2 SVGAGI (reference sequence). V shed 5 bases and J shed 0 bases, with 16 bases lying between them. The CDR3 runs 16 residues. This chain's CDR3 is CASSPRISKSNYGYTF. In DNA, the CDR3 is TGTGCCAGCAGTCCTCGAATCAGCAAATCTAACTATGGCTACACCTTC.

The chain is built from TRBV28 and TRBJ2-3; 12 bases are a match to TRBD2. V dropped 7 bases and J dropped 2; count of bases not matched to a gene: 16. From germline, CDR1 is MDHEN and CDR2 SYDVKM. The CDR3 length is 19 residues. CDR3 nucleotides: TGTGCCAGCACCCGACCCCCACGGACTAGCGGGGTCTTCACAGATACGCAGTATTTT. Translating it yields CASTRPPRTSGVFTDTQYF.

V and J are TRBV6-5 and TRBJ2-7, with D perhaps matching TRBD2 (5 bases). V lost 2 bases, J lost 0 bases, and 8 bases lay in between. The CDR3 is 14 amino acids. CDR1 is MNHEY, CDR2 SVGAGI, per germline. CDR3 bases: TGTGCCAGCAGTTACGGACTTAGCTCCTACGAGCAGTACTTC. Encoded protein: CASSYGLSSYEQYF.

The chain combines TRBV28 with TRBJ1-2; D is unclear. Germline V lookup: CDR1 MDHEN, CDR2 SYDVKM. The CDR3 covers 14 residues. Trimming stripped 5 bases from V and 4 bases from J, with 14 bases between. The CDR3 DNA is TGTGCCAGCAGTCCCCCGAGAGGGAGCTATGGCTACACCTTC. Translation gives CASSPPRGSYGYTF.

This clone appeared once. V is TRBV5-1 and J is TRBJ2-6; 10 nucleotides line up with TRBD1. V lost 5 bases and J lost 0; bases outside the gene matches: 2. CDR3 length: 16 amino acids. Germline V gene data show CDR1 as SGHRS and CDR2 as YFSETQ. DNA of the CDR3: TGCGCCAGCAGTAGACAGGGGGCCTCTGGGGCCAACGTCCTGACTTTC. Protein: CASSRQGASGANVLTF. The entire variable domain, with the rest obtained from reference TRBV5-1 and TRBJ2-6, is as follows: KAGVTQTPRYLIKTRGQQVTLSCSPISGHRSVSWYQQTPGQGLQFLFEYFSETQRNKGNFPGRFSGRQFSNSRSEMNVSTLELGDSALYLCASSRQGASGANVLTFGAGSRLTVL.

This clone was observed a handful of times. The gene calls are TRBV19 and TRBJ2-3; either TRBD1 or TRBD2 may fit D (5 bases each). Germline V CDR1 and CDR2: LNHDA, SQIVND (reference sequence). V was pared by 5 bases and J by 4 bases, with 10 bases between. The CDR3 totals 13 residues. Here the CDR3 DNA reads TGTGCCAGTAGTCCGGGACCATCAGATACGCAGTATTTT. This codes for CASSPGPSDTQYF. The full variable domain, with the rest looked up from reference TRBV19 and TRBJ2-3, is DGGITQSPKYLFRKEGQNVTLSCEQNLNHDAMYWYRQDPGQGLRLIYYSQIVNDFQKGDIAEGYSVSREKKESFPLTVTSAQKNPTAFYLCASSPGPSDTQYFGPGTRLTVL.

This clone occurred once. The V and J genes are TRBV7-9 and TRBJ2-7; D uncertain. This CDR3 contains 12 residues. Germline CDR1 is SEHNR and CDR2 is FQNEAQ (reference sequence). Deletions cut 1 base from V and 6 bases from J, with 7 bases between. In DNA form, the CDR3 reads TGTGCCAGCAGCTTAGGGATTACCGAGCAGTACTTC. It encodes CASSLGITEQYF.

This chain uses TRBV20-1 with TRBJ1-4; tentative D call: TRBD1 (5 bases). The germline gives CDR1 DFQATT, CDR2 SNEGSKA (reference sequence). The V end was cut by 2 bases, the J end by 13 bases, with 11 bases between. The CDR3 has 11 amino acids. The CDR3 protein is CSARSYQGLFF. The CDR3 DNA sequence: TGCAGTGCTAGAAGCTATCAGGGACTGTTTTTT.

The chain has TRBV5-1 and TRBJ2-7; 12 bases align to TRBD1. Trimming removed 4 bases from V and 5 bases from J; junction bases left unmatched: 4. The germline CDR1 and CDR2 sequences are SGHRS and YFSETQ. This CDR3 has 14 amino acids. The CDR3: CASSPGTGGNEQYF. CDR3 nucleotides: TGCGCCAGCAGCCCAGGGACAGGGGGCAACGAGCAGTACTTC.

This clone was observed once. This chain connects TRBV9 to TRBJ1-5; a possible D gene is TRBD1 (5 bases). CDR1 is SGDLS, CDR2 YYNGEE, per germline. The CDR3 runs 14 residues. Trimming removed 1 base at V and 3 bases at J, with 8 bases between. CDR3 amino acids: CASSVSGANQPQHF. DNA of the CDR3: TGTGCCAGCAGCGTATCCGGGGCCAATCAGCCCCAGCATTTT.

A single count supports this clone. The chain uses TRBV30 and TRBJ2-7, with D possibly being TRBD1 or TRBD2 (5 bases each). Between the trimmed V and J ends, which lost 4 bases and 0 bases, there was a span of 22 bases. The germline V gene encodes CDR1 GTSNPN and CDR2 SVGIG (reference sequence). The CDR3 totals 17 residues. Written as DNA, the CDR3 is TGTGCCTGGACTCCTCCAATGGGACGGAGGAGCTCCTACGAGCAGTACTTC. Its translation is CAWTPPMGRRSSYEQYF.

The chain couples TRBV7-8 to TRBJ2-3; D not certain. The V end lost 5 bases, the J end lost 1 base, and 10 bases lay between the germline ends. CDR3 length equals 14 residues. Germline V gene data show CDR1 as SGHVS and CDR2 as FQNEAQ. As DNA, the CDR3 is TGTGCCAGCAGCCTAGTCTCGGGCACAGATACGCAGTATTTT. This translates into CASSLVSGTDTQYF.

This chain uses TRBV4-1 with TRBJ1-5; a weak D match, TRBD1 (5 bases). The CDR3 runs to 15 residues. Germline values: CDR1 MGHRA, CDR2 YSYEKL. The V gene lost 4 bases and the J gene lost 7 bases, with 17 bases spanning the gap. Here the CDR3 DNA reads TGCGCCAGCAGCCCTACAGGCGACGGGAAACAGCCCCAGCATTTT. Translating it yields CASSPTGDGKQPQHF.

J is TRBJ2-2 and V is TRBV28, with D uncertain. Per germline, CDR1 MDHEN and CDR2 SYDVKM. This CDR3 is 15 amino acids long. Trimming pared 3 bases from V and 0 bases from J, leaving 8 bases between. Written as DNA, the CDR3 is TGTGCCAGCAGTTTTCTGGGCTCGAACACCGGGGAGCTGTTTTTT. Translating gives CASSFLGSNTGELFF.

The CDR3 region is CASDGDTNTGELFF. CDR3 bases: TGTGCCAGCGATGGGGACACTAACACCGGGGAGCTGTTTTTT. This sequence joins TRBV2 and TRBJ2-2, with D perhaps TRBD1 (6 bases). Deletions cut 8 bases from V and 2 bases from J, with 12 bases between. Germline V gene lookup returns CDR1 SNHLY and CDR2 FYNNEI. The CDR3 has 14 amino acids.

This rearrangement joins TRBV27 to TRBJ1-5; perhaps TRBD1 as D (5 bases). V shed 6 bases and J shed 5 bases, with 26 bases lying between them. Germline V gene sequence: CDR1 MNHEY, CDR2 SMNVEV (reference sequence). This CDR3 contains 18 residues. The DNA of the CDR3 is TGTGCCAGCAGCTCCCAAGGGGCTGTCCGAGGCTTGGATCAGCCCCAGCATTTT. Translation: CASSSQGAVRGLDQPQHF.

The chain employs TRBV7-6 and TRBJ2-5; TRBD2 matches at 12 bases. CDR1 is SGHVS, CDR2 FNYEAQ, per germline. CDR3 length: 16 residues. Trimming at V came to 5 bases and at J to 4 bases, leaving 8 bases not matched to a gene. CDR3 nucleotides: TGTGCCAGCAGCCTCCCGATGGGACTAGCGGGAGAGACCCAGTACTTC. This translates into CASSLPMGLAGETQYF.

The chain combines TRBV7-9 with TRBJ2-3, with 13 bases matching TRBD2. From germline, CDR1 is SEHNR and CDR2 FQNEAQ (reference sequence). V lost 3 bases and J lost 4; bases outside the gene matches: 4. The CDR3 is 16 amino acids. CDR3 sequence (DNA): TGTGCCAGCAGCTTTGGACTAGCGGGAGCCCCAGATACGCAGTATTTT. As protein: CASSFGLAGAPDTQYF.